This T cell receptor (beta chain) was identified during a study of cytomegalovirus exposure and HLA in healthy donors. Study information: Ancestry clustering placed roughly four fifths of around 400 genotyped donors in the Caucasian-associated cluster. Study results and caveats: HLA allele associations emerged for 17,000 or so TCR beta sequences in a later analysis, at 0.05 false discovery rate. Later, an analysis found that common viral pathogens appeared to be linked with several of the most significant clusters.

Amplification used 60 Vbeta primers and 13 Jbeta primers. The protocol was immunoSEQ multiplex PCR, while the TCRdb copy is restricted to in-frame clones and leaves out a portion. The data show 150,000 to 200,000 clones, approximately 80% seen once. V was clipped by 6 bases and J by 0 bases; unmatched bases: 4. CDR1 SQVTM and CDR2 ANQGSEA come from the germline V gene. The CDR3 totals 16 residues. On this clone: Its antigen remains unidentified.

V is TRBV29-1 and J is TRBJ2-2; 13 positions match TRBD2. Sequenced: PBMCs. The receptor was derived from a young woman in good health and CMV-seropositive. CDR3 residues: CSVRTSGGANTGELFF. CDR3 nucleotide sequence: TGCAGCGTGCGGACTAGCGGGGGAGCGAACACCGGGGAGCTGTTTTTT.